This T cell receptor (beta chain) was sequenced in a study of blood T cell repertoires in COVID-19 (TCRdb year 2020). Regarding the research as a whole: The collaborator samples originated in the United States, Italy and Spain and spanned the acute and convalescent phases of COVID-19. Where available, HLA class I and class II types were obtained from metadata supplied by the sample provider rather than from assay-based typing. The repertoires were made available in a free public database intended to serve as a resource for research on the immune response to SARS-CoV-2. A de-identified subject ID, COVID-19 status, age in years and sex were almost always included in the sample metadata. Subjects who had been exposed to COVID-19, were actively infected with it, or had recovered from it provided the deeply sampled blood TCRbeta repertoires that made up the dataset. The samples were drawn from the first 160 participants of the ongoing ImmuneRACE study and from over 950 subjects provided by 6 global collaborators. The material from the prospective study consisted of cDNA or gDNA derived from T cells, B-cell-depleted T cells, or PBMCs. Study-wide findings and limitations: How much clinical and demographic metadata was included differed by source and by participant, and the metadata was provided uncurated.

The immunoSEQ Assay, a bias-controlled multiplex PCR, was used to amplify TCRbeta CDR3 regions from genomic DNA. Per the source publication's procedure: The number of nucleated cells in each sample was estimated from the amplification of reference gene primers within the assay. Sequence reads were collapsed and filtered to measure the absolute abundance of every unique TCRbeta CDR3 rearrangement. For each sample, productive Simpson clonality was calculated as the square root of Simpson's diversity index over productive rearrangements. TCRdb re-hosts the immuneACCESS table, in-frame sequences only. Its copies lack some clones; in the studies checked, an unresolved V gene accounts for under half of them, and the cause for the rest is not known. That table furnishes V, J and clone size, whereas the DNA furnished D and trimming. A total of about 210,000 clones appear in this sample, approximately 80% of them only once. The ten largest clones capture 2% to 2.5% of the sample.

Samples from volunteer blood donors who had recovered from COVID-19 were contributed by a second Seattle source. Whole blood was collected in K2EDTA tubes by collaborating institutions according to the institutions' own protocols. For TCRbeta analysis, collaborators shipped samples as frozen whole blood, isolated PBMCs, or DNA extracted from either of those sample types. Turning to this clone: No antigen is known for it. Base qualities were left out, and no much larger clone turns up one base away.

CDR1 and CDR2, per the germline V gene (reference sequence), are SGHNT and YYREEE. Germline trimming amounts to 4 bases on V and 5 bases on J, with 10 as the count of junction bases outside the gene matches. The CDR3, from cysteine to phenylalanine, totals 15 residues. Solely the CDR3 DNA is kept, with 45 bases framed from the first base. This TCR was recovered from a man aged 35-49 years who had recovered from COVID-19. Sample: peripheral blood. The chain couples TRBV5-4 to TRBJ2-5, with 8 bases in between that match TRBD2. The CDR3 in this case is CASSPGREVTETQYF. The DNA is as follows: TGTGCCAGCAGCCCCGGGCGGGAGGTTACTGAGACCCAGTACTTC. Outside the CDR3, residues come from the reference TRBV5-4 and TRBJ2-5 proteins, so the full variable domain is: ETGVTQSPTHLIKTRGQQVTLRCSSQSGHNTVSWYQQALGQGPQFIFQYYREEENGRGNFPPRFSGLQFPNYSSELNVNALELDDSALYLCASSPGREVTETQYFGPGTRLLVL.